One and the same sample provided the 29 T cell receptor beta chains below, sequenced in a study of T cells expressing NK-cell markers. For each CDR3 protein, TCRdb gives one entry from its re-call of the 5' RACE reads, without DNA. Reported are 550,000 to 600,000 distinct CDR3 sequences; the ten largest clones contain around 3.3%. Sequenced material: blood T cells: a sorted CD56 or NKG2C T cell subset, CD4+ or CD8+ T cells, or bulk PBMC T cells (not recorded which). The receptors originated from a young man in good health.

The J gene is TRBJ2-2, the V gene TRBV4-2; as DNA is missing, the TRBD1 call by TCRdb cannot be tested. CDR3 length: 17 residues. Per the germline V gene, CDR1 is LGHNA and CDR2 is YNFKEQ. CDR3 residues: CASSQDQLVPGPGELFF.

The J gene is TRBJ1-2, the V gene TRBV5-1; TCRdb lists TRBD1, though no DNA is available to test this call. CDR3 length equals 15 residues. Germline V gene data show CDR1 as SGHRS and CDR2 as YFSETQ. CDR3 in amino acids: CASAFGGAYPFGYTF.

J is TRBJ1-1 and V is TRBV6-2 or TRBV6-3; the D gene TCRdb calls, TRBD1, cannot be checked with no DNA. The CDR3 runs to 11 residues. The germline V gene encodes CDR1 MNHEY and CDR2 SVGEGT. CDR3: CASKQGAVAFF.

The chain couples TRBV5-1 to TRBJ2-1; TCRdb names TRBD2, which stays unverified in the absence of DNA. CDR1 is SGHRS and CDR2 is YFSETQ in the germline V gene. The CDR3 contains 16 residues. This CDR3 is CASSEGWASSYKEQFF. The complete variable domain, with remaining parts taken from reference TRBV5-1 and TRBJ2-1, reads KAGVTQTPRYLIKTRGQQVTLSCSPISGHRSVSWYQQTPGQGLQFLFEYFSETQRNKGNFPGRFSGRQFSNSRSEMNVSTLELGDSALYLCASSEGWASSYKEQFFGPGTRLTVL.

This chain joins TRBV4-2 and TRBJ2-2; TCRdb outputs TRBD2, but without DNA this stays unchecked. CDR1 and CDR2 from the germline V gene are LGHNA and YNFKEQ. This CDR3 spans 16 amino acids. The CDR3 loop reads CASSQERLATIGELFF.

The chain is built from TRBV11-3 and TRBJ2-1; TCRdb returns TRBD1, unconfirmable since there is no DNA. CDR1 is SGHNT, CDR2 YENEEA, per germline. The CDR3 consists of 15 residues. The chain's CDR3 is CASSLVAPPLNEQFF.

This chain connects TRBV5-1 to TRBJ2-3; TCRdb gives TRBD2 as the D gene, but with no DNA this cannot be confirmed. Germline V CDR1 and CDR2: SGHRS, YFSETQ. The CDR3 has 16 amino acids. CDR3 loop: CASSPAGGSRADTQYF.

This chain joins TRBV12-3 or TRBV12-4 and TRBJ2-2; TCRdb lists TRBD1, though no DNA is available to test this call. The CDR3 is 13 residues long. The CDR3 protein is CASSRGVTGELFF.

The genes are TRBV20-1 and TRBJ2-7; TCRdb's D gene call, TRBD1, goes unchecked for lack of DNA. Per germline, CDR1 DFQATT and CDR2 SNEGSKA (reference sequence). The CDR3 contains 16 residues. CDR3: CSARYHSGTVPYEQYF.

The chain has TRBV4-2 and TRBJ1-4; checking the TCRdb D call of TRBD1 is not possible without DNA. Germline CDR1 and CDR2: LGHNA and YNFKEQ. CDR3 length: 15 amino acids. CDR3: CASSTRTATNEKLFF.

This chain joins TRBV9 and TRBJ2-3; TCRdb lists TRBD2, though no DNA is available to test this call. The CDR3 spans 14 residues. CDR1 is SGDLS, CDR2 YYNGEE, per germline. CDR3 region: CASSVRAGADTQYF.

This sequence joins TRBV7-3 and TRBJ2-6; lacking DNA, the TRBD1 call made by TCRdb goes unchecked. CDR1 is SGHTA and CDR2 is FQGTGA in the germline V gene. CDR3 length equals 17 residues. The CDR3 is CASSPLFGETGANVLTF.

The rearrangement links TRBV5-1 to TRBJ2-5; TCRdb's D gene call, TRBD1, goes unchecked for lack of DNA. Germline loops: CDR1 SGHRS, CDR2 YFSETQ. The CDR3 length is 15 residues. CDR3 residues: CASSLKPGDQETQYF.

The CDR3 sequence: CASSKERTEYQPQHF. V is TRBV21-1 and J is TRBJ1-5; the D call of TRBD1 rests on TCRdb alone, since no DNA is present to check it. TRBV21-1 is a pseudogene. This CDR3 is 15 amino acids long.

This chain connects TRBV5-5 to TRBJ2-1; TCRdb's D call, TRBD1, is unchecked because there is no DNA. The CDR3 is 15 residues long. CDR1 is SGHKS and CDR2 is YYEKEE in the germline V gene (reference sequence). CDR3 sequence reads: CASSLTWGDYNEQFF.

The V call is TRBV29-1, the J call TRBJ2-7; TCRdb's assignment of TRBD2 cannot be checked, as there is no DNA. The CDR3 is 13 residues long. The germline gives CDR1 SQVTM, CDR2 ANQGSEA. The CDR3: CSVAYLAETYQYF.

The chain couples TRBV6-5 to TRBJ2-1; the D call of TRBD1 rests on TCRdb alone, since no DNA is present to check it. Germline CDR1 reads MNHEY; CDR2 reads SVGAGI. The CDR3 consists of 15 residues. The CDR3 protein is CASSSQESSYNEQFF.

The chain carries TRBV4-3 and TRBJ1-2; TCRdb picks TRBD1, but there is no DNA to check that call. This CDR3 has 16 amino acids. In germline, CDR1 is LGHNA, CDR2 YSLEER. The CDR3: CASSQVQGQGVSGYTF.

J is TRBJ1-6 and V is TRBV4-3. The CDR3 covers 17 residues. From germline, CDR1 is LGHNA and CDR2 YSLEER. CDR3 sequence reads: CASSQDLGAARNSPLHF.

The rearrangement joins TRBV12-3 or TRBV12-4 to TRBJ2-2. CDR3 size: 13 residues. The CDR3 region is CASSFSATGELFF.

The gene calls are TRBV11-3 and TRBJ2-1. Germline V CDR1 and CDR2: SGHNT, YENEEA. This CDR3 has 13 residues. This chain's CDR3 is CASSLFWGREQFF.

The chain is built from TRBV5-1 and TRBJ2-5; TCRdb indicates TRBD1, and absent DNA this call remains unverified. This CDR3 contains 15 residues. CDR1 is SGHRS and CDR2 is YFSETQ in the germline V gene. CDR3 loop: CASTPRQETQETQYF.

This CDR3 is CSAREGGAFLSGELFF. V is TRBV20-1 and J is TRBJ2-2; TCRdb picks TRBD1, but there is no DNA to check that call. The V gene's germline CDR1 is DFQATT and CDR2 SNEGSKA (reference sequence). The CDR3 is 16 amino acids.

The rearrangement links TRBV6-1 to TRBJ1-1. This CDR3 comprises 14 residues. Germline lookup yields CDR1 MNHNS and CDR2 SASEGT. The CDR3 sequence: CASSHKDRNTEAFF.

The chain combines TRBV7-9 with TRBJ2-6; absent DNA, TCRdb's TRBD1 call cannot be checked. This CDR3 is 17 amino acids long. Germline-derived CDR1 and CDR2 are SEHNR and FQNEAQ (reference sequence). CDR3 region: CASSFGTGSSGANVLTF. Together with reference TRBV7-9 and TRBJ2-6, the CDR3 gives the full variable domain: DTGVSQNPRHKITKRGQNVTFRCDPISEHNRLYWYRQTLGQGPEFLTYFQNEAQLEKSRLLSDRFSAERPKGSFSTLEIQRTEQGDSAMYLCASSFGTGSSGANVLTFGAGSRLTVL.

The V call is TRBV15, the J call TRBJ2-3. The CDR3 is 13 amino acids. Germline V lookup: CDR1 LNHNV, CDR2 YYDKDF (reference sequence). The CDR3 here is CATSRSAGDTQYF.

The chain has TRBV6-1 and TRBJ2-6; TCRdb indicates TRBD1, and absent DNA this call remains unverified. CDR3 size: 16 residues. CDR1 is MNHNS, CDR2 SASEGT, per germline. The CDR3 spells CASTLGASSGANVLTF.

V is TRBV6-5 and J is TRBJ2-6; TCRdb gives TRBD1 as the D gene, but with no DNA this cannot be confirmed. Germline V gene data show CDR1 as MNHEY and CDR2 as SVGAGI. The length of the CDR3 is 16 residues. The CDR3: CASSPGQGSGANVLTF.

V gene TRBV28 combines with J gene TRBJ2-7. CDR1 MDHEN and CDR2 SYDVKM come from the germline V gene. This CDR3 comprises 14 residues. The CDR3 sequence is CASSSRDAPYEQYF.